The 28 T cell receptor beta chains reported below all come from one sample, sequenced in a study of T cells in Graves' hyperthyroidism and ophthalmopathy. Template material for amplifying TCR beta CDR3 regions consisted of RNA transcripts. When the TCR CDR3 underwent first-round RT-PCR, the HTBI primer set was used. Each CDR3 protein is one row after TCRdb ran MiXCR on the multiplex PCR reads. The sample consists of 350,000 to 400,000 distinct CDR3 sequences, approximately 17% of them appearing once. The sequenced sample consisted of blood. Receptor source: a man between 18 and 29 years old with Graves' ophthalmopathy.

This clonotype was found a few times. The chain uses TRBV28 and TRBJ2-7; D remains ambiguous. Germline V lookup: CDR1 MDHEN, CDR2 SYDVKM. The CDR3 is made up of 13 amino acids. Trimming removed 11 bases at V and 4 bases at J, with 18 bases between. The CDR3 reads CAVAPGQLYEQYF. The CDR3 DNA sequence: TGTGCCGTCGCCCCTGGGCAGCTATACGAGCAGTACTTC.

As to this clonotype: This clone may be a read error of a much larger clone one base away. The CDR3 ends on some other residue instead of the conserved phenylalanine or tryptophan, so this is likely a read error. The chain links TRBV2 to TRBJ1-5; D gene ambiguous. The CDR3 contains 14 residues. Per the germline V gene, CDR1 is SNHLY and CDR2 is FYNNEI. V dropped 5 bases and J dropped 8 bases, with 16 bases sitting between them. CDR3 coding DNA: TGTGCCAGCAGTTCCGGGCCCCCCGGGGAGCCCCAGCATCTT. It encodes CASSSGPPGEPQHL.

In its sample, this clonotype was seen many times. The V gene is TRBV28, the J gene TRBJ1-1, with TRBD1 as a possible D gene (5 bases). The CDR3 totals 14 residues. Germline assignment: CDR1 MDHEN and CDR2 SYDVKM. V was clipped by 2 bases and J by 5 bases, with 12 bases between them. The CDR3 coding sequence is TGTGCCAGCAGTTTAGGGGGGGTAGTTACTGAAGCTTTCTTT. Its protein product is CASSLGGVVTEAFF.

The chain employs TRBV10-3 and TRBJ1-2; a possible D gene is TRBD1 (5 bases). V lost 3 bases, J lost 3 bases, and 8 bases lay in between. This CDR3 contains 13 residues. Germline V gene sequence: CDR1 ENHRY, CDR2 SYGVKD. Here the CDR3 DNA reads TGTGCCATCAGTGACGGGGGTTACTATGGCTACACCTTC. Amino acid sequence: CAISDGGYYGYTF.

This clonotype came up many times. V and J are TRBV3-1 and TRBJ2-1; D gene uncertain. This CDR3 region has 15 residues. CDR1 LGHDT and CDR2 YNNKEL come from the germline V gene (reference sequence). Trimming pared 0 bases from V and 7 bases from J, leaving 13 bases between. Written as DNA, the CDR3 is TGTGCCAGCAGCCAAGATGCAGCAGCTGGGAATGAGCAGTTCTTC. It is translated as CASSQDAAAGNEQFF.

This clonotype was counted a few times. The chain couples TRBV6-1 to TRBJ2-1; D gene unclear. V was clipped by 5 bases and J by 0 bases, with 2 bases between them. The CDR3 length is 12 residues. Germline V gives CDR1 MNHNS, CDR2 SASEGT. CDR3 in DNA: TGTGCCAGCAGTATCTCCTACAATGAGCAGTTCTTC. As protein: CASSISYNEQFF.

A few counts support this clonotype. CDR3 protein: CASSFGQGVYEQYF. For the CDR3, the DNA is TGTGCCAGCAGCTTCGGGCAGGGGGTCTACGAGCAGTACTTC. The J gene is TRBJ2-7, the V gene TRBV5-6, with 7 bases that match TRBD1. CDR1 SGHDT and CDR2 YYEEEE come from the germline V gene. The CDR3 loop spans 14 amino acids. Trimming at V came to 2 bases and at J to 3 bases, leaving 5 bases not matched to a gene.

This clonotype was observed at least ten times. The chain has TRBV18 and TRBJ2-3; no definite D call. Germline V lookup: CDR1 KGHSH, CDR2 LQKENI. The CDR3 is made up of 13 amino acids. V was cut by 0 bases and J by 6 bases, with 7 bases left in between. DNA for the CDR3: TGTGCCAGCTCACCACCTAGCTGGGATACGCAGTATTTT. Amino acid sequence: CASSPPSWDTQYF.

This clonotype was recorded at least ten times. The rearrangement joins TRBV7-3 to TRBJ2-3; 12 nucleotides agree with TRBD2. Germline V gene lookup returns CDR1 SGHTA and CDR2 FQGTGA. The CDR3 contains 15 residues. V gave up 4 bases and J gave up 4 bases; unmatched junction bases: 3. CDR3 coding DNA: TGTGCCAGCAGCTCTAGCGGGGGGGCCTCAGATACGCAGTATTTT. Residues: CASSSSGGASDTQYF.

This clonotype was observed at least ten times. The chain recombines TRBV6-1 with TRBJ1-1; unclear D gene. This CDR3 spans 13 amino acids. V lost 5 bases to trimming and J lost 3 bases, with 10 bases between them. Germline loops: CDR1 MNHNS, CDR2 SASEGT. CDR3 in amino acids: CASSSGLYTEAFF. The CDR3 nucleotides are TGTGCCAGCAGTTCTGGGCTTTACACTGAAGCTTTCTTT.

This clonotype was seen many times. The chain combines TRBV6-1 with TRBJ1-5; D not resolved. The CDR3 is made up of 17 amino acids. V was trimmed by 6 bases and J by 2 bases, leaving 20 bases between them. CDR1 is MNHNS, CDR2 SASEGT, per germline. CDR3 sequence reads: CASSSPGDLARNQPQHF. The CDR3 DNA follows: TGTGCCAGCAGCTCCCCGGGCGATCTGGCCCGCAATCAGCCCCAGCATTTT.

V gene TRBV7-7 combines with J gene TRBJ1-4, with 7 bases identical to TRBD1. V lost 5 bases to trimming and J lost 9 bases; unmatched junction nucleotides: 18. Germline CDR1 SSHAT, CDR2 FNYEAQ (reference sequence). The CDR3 is made up of 17 amino acids. CDR3 coding DNA: TGTGCCAGCAGCCTCGCACCACCGAGACAGGGCGGTAAAAAACTGTTTTTT. It translates to CASSLAPPRQGGKKLFF.

The CDR3 here is CASSYSTLSLDPLEQYF. Here the CDR3 DNA reads TGTGCCAGCAGTTACTCGACCCTTTCATTAGATCCCCTCGAGCAGTACTTC. V is TRBV6-6 and J is TRBJ2-7; D gene unclear. CDR3 length: 17 amino acids. The V end lost 0 bases, the J end lost 6 bases, and 21 bases lay between the germline ends. Germline CDR1 is MNHNY and CDR2 is SVGAGI (reference sequence).

Many counts were recorded for this clonotype. The chain carries TRBV12-3 or TRBV12-4 and TRBJ1-3; D gene uncertain. V gave up 6 bases and J gave up 6 bases, with 3 bases separating them. The CDR3 totals 10 residues. This CDR3 reads CASSINTIYF. DNA for the CDR3: TGTGCCAGCAGCATAAACACCATATATTTT.

The chain employs TRBV12-3 or TRBV12-4 and TRBJ2-7, with 7 positions matching TRBD2. With V trimmed by 5 bases and J by 2 bases, 9 bases remained unmatched. The CDR3 spans 15 residues. Here the CDR3 reads CASSARPGLPYEQYF. The CDR3 nucleotides are TGTGCCAGCAGTGCCCGCCCGGGACTACCCTACGAGCAGTACTTC.

The sample holds a few counts of this clonotype. The chain has TRBV28 and TRBJ2-5; TRBD1 or TRBD2 may be the D gene (5 bases each). The CDR3 runs to 14 residues. The V end was cut by 5 bases, the J end by 4 bases, with 14 bases between. Germline CDR1 reads MDHEN; CDR2 reads SYDVKM. CDR3: CASSVGDRRETQYF. CDR3 bases: TGTGCCAGCAGTGTAGGGGACCGGAGAGAGACCCAGTACTTC.

This chain connects TRBV3-1 to TRBJ2-1, with D maybe TRBD2 (5 bases). Trimming cost V 5 bases and J 1 base, with 18 bases left between them. Germline values: CDR1 LGHDT, CDR2 YNNKEL (reference sequence). This CDR3 has 17 residues. CDR3 region: CASSISEGRRSYNEQFF. The CDR3 coding sequence is TGTGCCAGCAGCATCTCTGAGGGTAGGCGATCCTACAATGAGCAGTTCTTC.

This clonotype was seen repeatedly, ten times or more. The rearrangement uses TRBV28 and TRBJ1-4; TRBD1 aligns across 9 bases. Trimming removed 5 bases from V and 8 bases from J; junction bases left unmatched: 12. Per the germline V gene, CDR1 is MDHEN and CDR2 is SYDVKM. The CDR3 has 16 residues. The CDR3 sequence: CASSTPPGQGLEKLFF. The DNA for the CDR3 is TGTGCCAGCAGTACCCCGCCGGGACAGGGACTAGAAAAACTGTTTTTT.

This clonotype was seen ten or more times. CDR3 nucleotides: TGTGCCAGCAGCTTATACCTCGGGGGGGATAATGAGCAGTTCTTC. Its translation: CASSLYLGGDNEQFF. V is TRBV11-2 and J is TRBJ2-1; 8 positions match TRBD2. CDR3 length: 15 amino acids. Unmatched junction bases numbered 7, after V lost 2 bases and J lost 7 bases. Germline V gives CDR1 SGHAT, CDR2 FQNNGV.

Many counts were recorded for this clonotype. This chain links TRBV20-1 with TRBJ1-3; D is uncertain. The V end lost 6 bases, the J end lost 2 bases, and 2 bases lay between the germline ends. This CDR3 comprises 10 residues. Germline CDR1 DFQATT, CDR2 SNEGSKA (reference sequence). The CDR3: CSAAGNTIYF. CDR3 DNA: TGCAGTGCCGCTGGAAACACCATATATTTT.

This clonotype occurred a few times. This rearrangement joins TRBV9 to TRBJ1-6; D uncertain. The germline V gene has CDR1 SGDLS and CDR2 YYNGEE. The CDR3 contains 14 residues. V was clipped by 0 bases and J by 7 bases, with 8 bases between them. The CDR3 loop reads CASSVGQPNSPLHF. As DNA, the CDR3 is TGTGCCAGCAGCGTAGGGCAGCCGAATTCACCCCTCCACTTT. The whole variable domain, remainder taken from reference TRBV9 and TRBJ1-6, is DSGVTQTPKHLITATGQRVTLRCSPRSGDLSVYWYQQSLDQGLQFLIQYYNGEERAKGNILERFSAQQFPDLHSELNLSSLELGDSALYFCASSVGQPNSPLHFGNGTRLTVT.

This clonotype was seen at least ten times. This chain connects TRBV5-1 to TRBJ1-2; D might be TRBD1 (6 bases). Germline CDR1 SGHRS, CDR2 YFSETQ. The length of the CDR3 is 15 residues. V was cut by 4 bases and J by 6 bases, with 19 bases left in between. CDR3 coding DNA: TGCGCCAGCAGCCTTACTGGACGGACAGAGAATGGCTACACCTTC. Translated: CASSLTGRTENGYTF.

This clonotype occurred many times. The CDR3 region has the DNA TGTGCCATCAGTCCCTTACAGGGGGCGAGCACAGATACGCAGTATTTT. Protein: CAISPLQGASTDTQYF. V and J are TRBV10-3 and TRBJ2-3; 9 bases match TRBD1. Germline CDR1 reads ENHRY; CDR2 reads SYGVKD. Germline trimming cut 5 bases from V and 0 bases from J; bases unmatched to any gene: 6. CDR3 length: 16 residues.

In its sample, this clonotype was seen once. The V call is TRBV7-9, the J call TRBJ2-5; 8 bases fit TRBD2. Germline loops: CDR1 SEHNR, CDR2 FQNEAQ (reference sequence). V lost 5 bases, J lost 5 bases, and 10 bases stayed unmatched. The CDR3 loop spans 15 amino acids. CDR3 amino acids: CASSPRGGARETQYF. The CDR3 DNA is TGTGCCAGCAGCCCCCGGGGGGGGGCGAGGGAGACCCAGTACTTC.

This clonotype came up many times. The chain uses TRBV11-2 and TRBJ2-2, with D maybe TRBD1 (5 bases). V shed 1 base and J shed 1 base, with 13 bases lying between them. The germline V gene has CDR1 SGHAT and CDR2 FQNNGV. The CDR3 totals 17 residues. The CDR3: CASSLGIDSVNTGELFF. CDR3 in DNA: TGTGCCAGCAGCTTAGGGATCGACAGTGTGAACACCGGGGAGCTGTTTTTT. Variable domain in full (rest from reference TRBV11-2 and TRBJ2-2): EAGVAQSPRYKIIEKRQSVAFWCNPISGHATLYWYQQILGQGPKLLIQFQNNGVVDDSQLPKDRFSAERLKGVDSTLKIQPAKLEDSAVYLCASSLGIDSVNTGELFFGEGSRLTVL.

This clonotype showed up just a few times. V usage is TRBV7-3 and J usage is TRBJ2-7, with D hard to call. The CDR3 runs 14 residues. The germline V gene encodes CDR1 SGHTA and CDR2 FQGTGA. The germline V and J ends were trimmed by 2 bases and 5 bases, with 13 bases remaining between them. CDR3 loop: CASSLGGPFDEQYF. CDR3 in DNA: TGTGCCAGCAGCTTAGGCGGACCCTTCGACGAGCAGTACTTC.

The genes are TRBV18 and TRBJ1-1, with 8 bases matching TRBD1. CDR1 is KGHSH, CDR2 LQKENI, per germline. The CDR3 covers 16 residues. V gave up 8 bases and J gave up 3 bases; unmatched junction bases: 14. CDR3 residues: CASTPGSRGRYTEAFF. The CDR3 DNA follows: TGTGCCAGCACCCCCGGAAGCAGGGGGCGTTACACTGAAGCTTTCTTT.

The chain has TRBV2 and TRBJ1-1; a possible D gene is TRBD1 (5 bases). The V gene's germline CDR1 is SNHLY and CDR2 FYNNEI. V lost 6 bases, J lost 7 bases, and 15 bases lay in between. This CDR3 has 13 residues. The CDR3: CASRGTSGLEAFF. The DNA of the CDR3 is TGTGCCAGCAGAGGGACTAGCGGGCTTGAAGCTTTCTTT.